A single sample gave rise to the 7 T cell receptor beta chains below, sequenced in a study of T cells in tuberculosis. Time point described: new active TB diagnosis, blood taken before or within 7 days of starting treatment. TCRdb keeps only in-frame clones here, not all; method: immunoSEQ multiplex PCR. This table has about 34,000 clones, over 85% appearing once. The source was PBMCs, collected at tuberculosis diagnosis. The receptors originated from an adult with tuberculosis.

The J gene is TRBJ1-4, the V gene TRBV2, with D possibly being TRBD1 (5 bases). V was trimmed by 4 bases and J by 10 bases, leaving 16 bases between them. Looked up from germline, CDR1 is SNHLY and CDR2 is FYNNEI. This CDR3 is 14 amino acids long. CDR3 sequence (DNA): TGTGCCAGCAGTGTAGGCAGGGATCCAGGAAAACTGTTTTTT. Amino acid sequence: CASSVGRDPGKLFF.

The chain combines TRBV23-1 with TRBJ1-4; no clear D gene. TRBV23-1 is given ORF status, its function remaining uncertain. The CDR3 is 17 amino acids. V dropped 1 base and J dropped 2 bases, with 14 bases sitting between them. The CDR3, as DNA: TGCGCCAGCAGTCAATTGGTCCGACCTAGGACTAATGAAAAACTGTTTTTT. Its protein is CASSQLVRPRTNEKLFF.

The V and J genes are TRBV2 and TRBJ2-7, with 11 bases that match TRBD1. The CDR3 is 15 amino acids. V shed 6 bases, J shed 0 bases, and the junction held 4 bases outside the gene matches. Germline CDR1 SNHLY, CDR2 FYNNEI. Here the CDR3 reads CASSPGQGVSYEQYF. The CDR3 DNA reads TGTGCCAGCAGCCCGGGACAGGGGGTCTCCTACGAGCAGTACTTC.

The chain is built from TRBV4-1 and TRBJ1-6; no definite D call. Trimming stripped 2 bases from V and 2 bases from J, with 19 bases between. CDR1 is MGHRA and CDR2 is YSYEKL in the germline V gene. The CDR3 covers 19 residues. The CDR3 DNA follows: TGCGCCAGCAGCCAAAAGGGAGGGTCCGGTGGCCCCTATAATTCACCCCTCCACTTT. Its protein is CASSQKGGSGGPYNSPLHF.

The V and J genes are TRBV19 and TRBJ2-1; possibly TRBD1 for D (5 bases). The CDR3 has 15 amino acids. Germline CDR1 and CDR2: LNHDA and SQIVND (reference sequence). V was pared by 4 bases and J by 5 bases, with 15 bases between. The CDR3 bases are TGTGCCAGTAGTAGTATCAGGGTGGCAAACAATGAGCAGTTCTTC. Protein sequence: CASSSIRVANNEQFF.

V is TRBV6-1 and J is TRBJ1-2, with D tentatively TRBD1 (5 bases). Trimming removed 2 bases at V and 3 bases at J, with 7 bases between. There are 13 residues in the CDR3. CDR1 and CDR2 (germline): MNHNS, SASEGT. The DNA of the CDR3 is TGTGCCAGCAGTGAAAAGGGGTACTATGGCTACACCTTC. It is translated as CASSEKGYYGYTF.

V and J are TRBV7-9 and TRBJ2-1; D uncertain. The germline gives CDR1 SEHNR, CDR2 FQNEAQ (reference sequence). The CDR3 runs 12 residues. V shed 6 bases and J shed 6 bases, with 9 bases lying between them. CDR3 amino acids: CASSPKSNEQFF. The CDR3 coding sequence is TGTGCCAGCAGTCCTAAGAGCAATGAGCAGTTCTTC.